The entry below describes one T cell receptor (beta chain). Its antigen is unknown. This sample is part of a study of beta chain features in type 1 diabetes. Study information: The patient and healthy donor groups were comparable for age, gender and cell yields. General study results and limits: A definitive answer on HLA type influencing TCRB rearrangement was not reached here. Relative to healthy donors, patients appeared to have naive, central memory and Treg TCRB repertoires that were more similar.

The whole isolated RNA underwent reverse transcription, so sequencing captured expressed TCRB transcripts. Sequencing used immunoSEQ multiplex PCR; TCRdb keeps in-frame clones, though not all of them. The sample carries around 430,000 clones, 25% to 35% recorded once. The CDR3 totals 15 residues. Looked up from germline, CDR1 is ENHRY and CDR2 is SYGVKD. V lost 0 bases, J lost 3 bases, and 2 bases stayed unmatched. The chain uses TRBV10-3 and TRBJ2-7; 10 bases agree with TRBD2. The clonotype comes from a man aged 18 to 29 in good health. Sequencing was carried out using naive CD4+ T cells from blood. The CDR3 here is CAISESPSGSYEQYF. CDR3 in DNA: TGTGCCATCAGTGAGTCGCCTAGCGGGAGCTACGAGCAGTACTTC.